The 3 T cell receptor beta chains reported below all come from one sample, sequenced in a study of blood T cell repertoires in COVID-19. The repertoire was sequenced with immunoSEQ multiplex PCR; TCRdb's copy has only in-frame clones and lacks some. The table records fewer than 200,000 clones, around four fifths of them present only once. The sample taken for sequencing was PBMCs or T cells enriched from blood (not recorded which). These receptors all stem from a woman aged 45-60 years in a cohort exposed to, infected with or recovered from COVID-19 (not recorded which).

The V call is TRBV5-1, the J call TRBJ2-3; TRBD2 is a possible D gene (6 bases). There are 16 residues in the CDR3. Between the trimmed V and J ends, which lost 0 bases and 0 bases, there was a span of 11 bases. CDR1 SGHRS and CDR2 YFSETQ come from the germline V gene. The CDR3 region is CASSLGNSGSTDTQYF. For the CDR3, the DNA is TGCGCCAGCAGCTTGGGCAATAGCGGCAGCACAGATACGCAGTATTTT. The entire variable domain, with the rest obtained from reference TRBV5-1 and TRBJ2-3, is as follows: KAGVTQTPRYLIKTRGQQVTLSCSPISGHRSVSWYQQTPGQGLQFLFEYFSETQRNKGNFPGRFSGRQFSNSRSEMNVSTLELGDSALYLCASSLGNSGSTDTQYFGPGTRLTVL.

This clone was detected only a few times. The chain joins TRBV7-9 to TRBJ1-2, with D unclear. The CDR3 sequence is 19 residues long. The V gene lost 4 bases and the J gene lost 8 bases, with 32 bases spanning the gap. Germline V lookup: CDR1 SEHNR, CDR2 FQNEAQ (reference sequence). The CDR3 region has the DNA TGTGCCAGCAGCTCCAATTTGGTGCCCCGGGGAAAACGGATGGACGGCTACACCTTC. This encodes CASSSNLVPRGKRMDGYTF.

The chain has TRBV4-1 and TRBJ2-1, with TRBD1 as a possible D gene (5 bases). V was cut by 0 bases and J by 1 base, with 10 bases left in between. Per germline, CDR1 MGHRA and CDR2 YSYEKL. This CDR3 contains 16 residues. The CDR3 nucleotides read TGCGCCAGCAGCCAAGAGTCCCAGGGATCCTACAATGAGCAGTTCTTC. It is translated as CASSQESQGSYNEQFF.